The T cell receptor beta chain described here comes from a study of hypomethylating agent response in myelodysplastic syndrome. Study-wide context: Six or seven patients responded with complete response or hematologic improvement; four or five did not.

The repertoire was sequenced with immunoSEQ multiplex PCR; TCRdb's copy has only in-frame clones and lacks some. Among 3,600 or so clones, more than 75% were seen once, and the ten largest hold around 5%. The CDR3 totals 13 residues. Germline V gene lookup returns CDR1 SQVTM and CDR2 ANQGSEA. After removal of 7 bases from V and 5 bases from J, the junction contained 10 bases not matched to a gene. The TCR originated in a human donor with myelodysplastic syndrome. The chain has TRBV29-1 and TRBJ1-1, with TRBD1 identical over 7 bases. The source material was bone marrow, sampled before or after starting hypomethylating agent treatment for myelodysplastic syndrome (not recorded which). In nucleotides, the CDR3 is TGCAGCGCAGCCAGGGGGGAGGGGACTGAAGCTTTCTTT. Amino acids: CSAARGEGTEAFF.